This is a list of T cell receptor beta chains from one sample in a study of blood T cell repertoires in COVID-19. The table came from immunoSEQ multiplex PCR; TCRdb's copy has only in-frame clones and leaves some out. The table has 200,000 to 250,000 clones, roughly 80% seen once. Sequenced: peripheral blood. The origin of the receptors is an elderly woman with active or convalescent COVID-19. The CDR3 runs from the conserved cysteine through the conserved F or W. A D gene is named only where the DNA matches it firmly.

TRBJ2-7	NA	TRBV7-2	CASSASSGTYEQYF	TGTGCCAGCAGCGCCTCATCAGGGACCTACGAGCAGTACTTC
TRBJ2-1	TRBD1	TRBV19	CASSVLGTGNNEQFF	TGTGCCAGTAGTGTTTTAGGGACAGGTAACAATGAGCAGTTCTTC
TRBJ2-2	NA	TRBV14	CASSPRVTGELFF	TGTGCCAGCTCCCCGCGGGTCACCGGGGAGCTGTTTTTT
TRBJ1-1	NA	TRBV6-6	CASSYSEAAEAFF	TGTGCCAGCAGTTACTCGGAGGCGGCCGAAGCTTTCTTT
TRBJ1-1	NA	TRBV2	CASSEGGHIYTEAFF	TGTGCCAGCAGTGAGGGAGGACACATTTACACTGAAGCTTTCTTT
TRBJ2-1	NA	TRBV4-3	CASSLSGGTYNEQFF	TGCGCCAGCAGCCTCAGCGGAGGGACCTACAATGAGCAGTTCTTC
TRBJ2-1	TRBD2	TRBV15	CATSTQTGGPYNEQFF	TGTGCCACCAGCACGCAAACGGGAGGGCCCTACAATGAGCAGTTCTTC
TRBJ1-1	NA	TRBV4-3	CASSEVGVAEAFF	TGCGCCAGCAGCGAAGTCGGAGTGGCTGAAGCTTTCTTT
TRBJ2-5	TRBD2	TRBV9	CASSASGGAGETQYF	TGTGCCAGCAGCGCCAGCGGGGGGGCCGGGGAGACCCAGTACTTC
TRBJ2-2	NA	TRBV7-8	CASSSGDIRNTGELFF	TGTGCCAGCAGCTCGGGGGATATACGAAACACCGGGGAGCTGTTTTTT
TRBJ2-3	TRBD1	TRBV6-2/TRBV6-3	CASSRGQGTSDTQYF	TGTGCCAGCAGCCGCGGACAGGGAACTTCAGATACGCAGTATTTT
TRBJ1-6	TRBD1	TRBV5-6	CASSPLTGQGTNSPLHF	TGTGCCAGCAGTCCCCTGACGGGACAGGGAACGAATTCACCCCTCCACTTT